These 22 T cell receptor beta chains came from one sample sequenced in a study of blood T cell repertoires in COVID-19. TCRdb's table, derived via immunoSEQ multiplex PCR, lists solely in-frame clones and lacks some. The sample includes roughly 100,000 clones, approximately 84% of them seen just once. The sample taken for sequencing was peripheral blood. Source of these receptors: a human donor in a cohort sampled during active COVID-19.

This clone was recorded only once. The gene calls are TRBV7-2 and TRBJ2-5, with 8 bases matching TRBD2. There are 15 residues in the CDR3. V trimming: 5 bases; J trimming: 4 bases; junction bases outside the gene matches: 9. CDR1 is SGHTA and CDR2 is FQGNSA in the germline V gene. DNA of the CDR3: TGTGCCAGCAGCGAAAGGACTAGCTCCGGAGAGACCCAGTACTTC. Translation: CASSERTSSGETQYF.

This clone showed up many times. This chain uses TRBV4-1 with TRBJ1-5; 7 positions match TRBD1. The CDR3 sequence is 15 residues long. Trimming cost V 4 bases and J 3 bases; bases outside gene matches: 6. Germline CDR1 and CDR2: MGHRA and YSYEKL. CDR3 bases: TGCGCCAGCAGCCTGGGGACAGTACACAATCAGCCCCAGCATTTT. This sequence encodes CASSLGTVHNQPQHF.

The CDR3 coding sequence is TGCAGTGCTAGTCAACAGGGTCCAGCGGCCGGCTACACCTTC. It translates to CSASQQGPAAGYTF. The J gene is TRBJ1-2, the V gene TRBV20-1, with D possibly being TRBD1 (6 bases). The germline V gene encodes CDR1 DFQATT and CDR2 SNEGSKA (reference sequence). The CDR3 is 14 amino acids. The ends were cut back, 3 bases at V and 8 bases at J, with 19 bases in the middle.

CDR3 coding DNA: TGTGCCAGCAGCCTTTCGGACAGGGGCAAACTGTTTTTT. Its translation is CASSLSDRGKLFF. The chain joins TRBV3-1 (or the pseudogene TRBV3-2) to TRBJ1-4; 9 bases align to TRBD1. Germline lookup yields CDR1 LGHDT and CDR2 YNNKEL (reference sequence). V lost 4 bases and J lost 11; bases outside the gene matches: 5. The CDR3 covers 13 residues.

This clone was counted only a few times. V usage is TRBV10-1 and J usage is TRBJ1-2; D is unclear. The germline V gene has CDR1 WNHNN and CDR2 SYGVQD (reference sequence). V dropped 9 bases and J dropped 3 bases, with 11 bases sitting between them. CDR3 size: 12 residues. This CDR3 reads CASWAVYYGYTF. CDR3 bases: TGCGCCAGTTGGGCAGTCTACTATGGCTACACCTTC.

This clone turned up a few times. The rearrangement uses TRBV19 and TRBJ1-2; D might be TRBD1 (5 bases). CDR1 is LNHDA, CDR2 SQIVND, per germline (reference sequence). The CDR3 spans 15 residues. The V and J ends lost 0 bases and 4 bases respectively, with 12 bases between them. In DNA, the CDR3 is TGTGCCAGTAGTATAGACCCGGGACTTCCCTATGGCTACACCTTC. Protein: CASSIDPGLPYGYTF.

The chain joins TRBV27 to TRBJ2-7, with TRBD2 matching over 12 bases. The trim removed 5 bases at V and 7 bases at J, leaving 12 bases unmatched. The CDR3 is 16 residues long. CDR1 is MNHEY, CDR2 SMNVEV, per germline (reference sequence). DNA of the CDR3: TGTGCCAGCAGTATTCACGGGACTAGCGGGCCAGGGGAGCAGTACTTC. The encoded protein is CASSIHGTSGPGEQYF.

This clone was detected only a few times. The V and J genes are TRBV11-3 and TRBJ1-5; 7 bases are shared with TRBD1. The CDR3 consists of 13 residues. Trimming cost V 2 bases and J 7 bases; bases outside gene matches: 2. Germline-derived CDR1 and CDR2 are SGHNT and YENEEA. CDR3 nucleotides: TGTGCCAGCAGCTTACAGGGGGACCAGCCCCAGCATTTT. This gives the protein CASSLQGDQPQHF.

The chain carries TRBV10-2 and TRBJ2-3, with TRBD2 identical over 13 bases. CDR1 and CDR2 (germline): WSHSY, SAAADI. Losses at the gene ends were 7 bases for V and 4 bases for J; bases not matched to a gene: 5. This CDR3 comprises 15 residues. The CDR3 nucleotides are TGCGCCAGCACGCCACTAGCGGGGGGGGCAGATACGCAGTATTTT. Protein product: CASTPLAGGADTQYF.

The chain links TRBV5-1 to TRBJ1-1, with 8 bases matching TRBD1. The CDR3 is 16 amino acids. CDR1 and CDR2 (germline): SGHRS, YFSETQ. The junction had 5 bases not matched to a gene; V was cut back by 0 bases and J by 1 base. This chain's CDR3 is CASSLDGQGRNTEAFF. The CDR3 coding sequence is TGCGCCAGCAGCTTGGACGGACAGGGACGGAACACTGAAGCTTTCTTT.

This clone has just one count. This rearrangement joins TRBV6-5 to TRBJ2-1, with 9 nucleotides matching TRBD1. This CDR3 has 15 amino acids. Per germline, CDR1 MNHEY and CDR2 SVGAGI. The junction had 10 bases not matched to a gene; V was cut back by 5 bases and J by 8 bases. For the CDR3, the DNA is TGTGCCAGCAGTAGCGGGACAGGGTTATATGATGAGCAGTTCTTC. Amino acids: CASSSGTGLYDEQFF.

V usage is TRBV7-2 and J usage is TRBJ1-5; TRBD1 matches at 10 bases. The CDR3 length is 15 residues. CDR1 and CDR2 (germline): SGHTA, FQGNSA. The junction had 9 bases not matched to a gene; V was cut back by 5 bases and J by 8 bases. CDR3 protein: CASSPTGTGEKPQHF. The CDR3 coding sequence is TGTGCCAGCAGCCCTACCGGGACAGGGGAGAAGCCCCAGCATTTT.

V usage is TRBV6-2 or TRBV6-3 and J usage is TRBJ2-3, with a weak D call TRBD1 (6 bases). V lost 4 bases and J 2 bases, leaving 16 bases between the germline ends. The CDR3 covers 16 residues. The germline V gene encodes CDR1 MNHEY and CDR2 SVGEGT. CDR3: CASSSPQGSLTDTQYF. In nucleotides, the CDR3 is TGTGCCAGCAGTTCACCTCAGGGGTCCCTCACAGATACGCAGTATTTT.

The chain couples TRBV7-9 to TRBJ1-1; 7 bases match TRBD1. This CDR3 is 15 amino acids long. V dropped 6 bases and J dropped 2; count of bases not matched to a gene: 9. Per germline, CDR1 SEHNR and CDR2 FQNEAQ (reference sequence). The CDR3 is CASRSHGQANTEAFF. Written as DNA, the CDR3 is TGTGCCAGCAGGTCCCACGGACAGGCTAACACTGAAGCTTTCTTT.

This rearrangement joins TRBV7-2 to TRBJ1-2; D possibly corresponds to TRBD1 (5 bases). This CDR3 region has 12 residues. Trimming pared 5 bases from V and 4 bases from J, leaving 8 bases between. CDR1 and CDR2 (germline): SGHTA, FQGNSA. The CDR3 DNA is TGTGCCAGCAGCGCCCAGGGCTATGGCTACACCTTC. Translated, it gives CASSAQGYGYTF.

CDR3 amino acids: CASSARDRGIRTEAFF. DNA for the CDR3: TGTGCCAGCAGCGCCCGGGACAGGGGAATTCGGACTGAAGCTTTCTTT. This chain uses TRBV5-5 with TRBJ1-1; 10 nucleotides align to TRBD1. CDR3 length: 16 residues. CDR1 is SGHKS and CDR2 is YYEKEE in the germline V gene (reference sequence). J was trimmed by 5 bases and V by 4 bases; bases with no gene match: 11.

The V gene is TRBV9, the J gene TRBJ2-7; 7 bases line up with TRBD1. Looked up from germline, CDR1 is SGDLS and CDR2 is YYNGEE. J gave up 3 bases and V 6 bases, and 3 bases lay outside the gene matches. The CDR3 runs to 12 residues. Here the CDR3 reads CASNAGGYEQYF. For the CDR3, the DNA is TGTGCCAGCAATGCAGGGGGCTACGAGCAGTACTTC.

The chain is built from TRBV4-1 and TRBJ2-3; 12 bases map to TRBD2. The V gene's germline CDR1 is MGHRA and CDR2 YSYEKL. The CDR3 has 21 residues. V lost 4 bases to trimming and J lost 0 bases; unmatched junction nucleotides: 17. The CDR3 DNA reads TGCGCCAGCAGCCGCACCTTGACTAGCGGGGGATCTATCTCTAGCACAGATACGCAGTATTTT. It codes for CASSRTLTSGGSISSTDTQYF.

This clone was counted between two and nine times. This rearrangement joins TRBV7-2 to TRBJ1-5; D gene ambiguous. V lost 5 bases, J lost 7 bases, and 21 bases lay in between. This CDR3 has 16 residues. Germline V gene sequence: CDR1 SGHTA, CDR2 FQGNSA. The DNA for the CDR3 is TGTGCCAGCAGCCCAGAGGGCAGGTTGTTAAAACAGCCCCAGCATTTT. The encoded protein is CASSPEGRLLKQPQHF.

This clone is a singleton in its sample. The chain carries TRBV21-1 and TRBJ1-2; the table's D call, TRBD1, has no DNA check behind it. TRBV21-1 is a pseudogene segment. The CDR3 has 13 residues. The CDR3 loop reads CASGDRAYYGYTF. Written as DNA, the CDR3 is TGTGCCAGCGGGGACAGGGCCTACTATGGCTACACCTTC.

The chain carries TRBV11-2 and TRBJ1-2, with 10 bases matching TRBD1. CDR3 length: 12 amino acids. Trimming took 5 bases from V and 8 from J; bases not matched to a gene: 2. CDR1 and CDR2 (germline): SGHAT, FQNNGV. CDR3: CASSATGGGYTF. Here the CDR3 DNA reads TGTGCCAGCAGCGCGACAGGGGGCGGCTACACCTTC. The variable domain in full, with the rest retrieved from reference TRBV11-2 and TRBJ1-2, is EAGVAQSPRYKIIEKRQSVAFWCNPISGHATLYWYQQILGQGPKLLIQFQNNGVVDDSQLPKDRFSAERLKGVDSTLKIQPAKLEDSAVYLCASSATGGGYTFGSGTRLTVV.

The chain employs TRBV1 and TRBJ1-6. TRBV1 is a pseudogene locus. The CDR3 consists of 15 residues. Written as DNA, the CDR3 is TGCACCAGCACTCCCTTGACTCAGGGAGGGTCACCCCTCCACTTT. It yields the protein CTSTPLTQGGSPLHF.